Below are 19 T cell receptor beta chains sequenced from a single sample in a study of shared clonotypes between healthy human individuals. Clones were sequenced by immunoSEQ multiplex PCR, and TCRdb holds only the in-frame ones, with some missing. The data show around 700,000 clones, 74% seen once. Sequencing was performed on memory CD4+ T cells sorted from blood. Specified subset: CD45RA-negative fraction. These receptors were obtained from a woman in her thirties in good health.

This clone was seen only a few times. The rearrangement links TRBV14 to TRBJ1-5; D unresolved. Looked up from germline, CDR1 is SGHDN and CDR2 is FVKESK. The CDR3 runs 13 residues. Trimming removed 4 bases from V and 4 bases from J, with 8 bases in between. CDR3 sequence (DNA): TGTGCCAGCAGCCCCGGACGGAATCAGCCCCAGCATTTT. As protein: CASSPGRNQPQHF.

V and J are TRBV12-1 and TRBJ2-2; no DNA check was done on the table's D call, TRBD2. TRBV12-1 is shown as a pseudogene. The CDR3 consists of 19 residues. The CDR3 bases are TGTGCCAGCAGCTTTAAGACGGTCGGTACTAGCGGGTTCACCGGGGAGCTGTTTTTT. It codes for CASSFKTVGTSGFTGELFF.

The rearrangement links TRBV2 to TRBJ1-3; a possible D gene is TRBD1 (5 bases). The V gene's germline CDR1 is SNHLY and CDR2 FYNNEI. The CDR3 extends over 14 amino acids. Trimming cost V 6 bases and J 7 bases, with 16 bases left between them. In nucleotides, the CDR3 is TGTGCCAGCAGGCGCGACAGCCGGGGGAACACCATATATTTT. Its protein product is CASRRDSRGNTIYF.

The chain combines TRBV30 with TRBJ2-2, with D unresolved. The CDR3 totals 12 residues. The ends were cut back, 4 bases at V and 4 bases at J, with 7 bases in the middle. Germline lookup yields CDR1 GTSNPN and CDR2 SVGIG (reference sequence). CDR3 sequence (DNA): TGTGCCTGGAAGCTTAGCACCGGGGAGCTGTTTTTT. It specifies CAWKLSTGELFF.

The chain is built from TRBV28 and TRBJ2-7, with a possible D match to TRBD2 (6 bases). CDR1 and CDR2 (germline): MDHEN, SYDVKM. V was pared by 2 bases and J by 8 bases, with 7 bases between. The CDR3 runs to 11 residues. CDR3 nucleotide sequence: TGTGCCAGCAGTTTAGCGGGGCAGCAGTACTTC. This codes for CASSLAGQQYF.

This sequence joins TRBV29-1 and TRBJ2-1; D remains unclear. Germline V gene sequence: CDR1 SQVTM, CDR2 ANQGSEA. The CDR3 is made up of 13 amino acids. V shed 6 bases and J shed 12 bases, with 21 bases lying between them. The CDR3 spells CSVHQGLMFGQFF. The CDR3 coding sequence is TGCAGCGTACATCAAGGGCTAATGTTTGGGCAGTTCTTC.

The chain has TRBV5-1 and TRBJ2-1; 7 bases align to TRBD2. Germline trimming cut 4 bases from V and 5 bases from J; bases unmatched to any gene: 6. Germline assignment: CDR1 SGHRS and CDR2 YFSETQ. The CDR3 runs 14 residues. CDR3 protein: CASSTPGTNNEQFF. Here the CDR3 DNA reads TGCGCCAGCAGCACGCCAGGGACTAACAATGAGCAGTTCTTC.

The chain joins TRBV6-6 to TRBJ1-2; D gene unclear. The CDR3 runs 13 residues. Deletions cut 5 bases from V and 3 bases from J, with 10 bases between. Germline V gives CDR1 MNHNY, CDR2 SVGAGI (reference sequence). The CDR3 coding sequence is TGTGCCAGCAGTCCTGGACGGTACTATGGCTACACCTTC. This translates into CASSPGRYYGYTF.

The V call is TRBV5-1, the J call TRBJ1-5, with a possible D match to TRBD1 (6 bases). The CDR3 loop spans 15 amino acids. Trimming stripped 3 bases from V and 4 bases from J, with 14 bases between. Germline V gives CDR1 SGHRS, CDR2 YFSETQ. CDR3 amino acids: CASSYWGGRNQPQHF. The CDR3 coding sequence is TGCGCCAGCAGCTACTGGGGGGGGCGAAATCAGCCCCAGCATTTT.

This clone was observed once. The CDR3 coding sequence is TGCGCCAGCAGTCATACCCCACTCGACAGGGATGAAAAACTGTTTTTT. This sequence encodes CASSHTPLDRDEKLFF. This sequence joins TRBV23-1 and TRBJ1-4; 7 bases line up with TRBD1. TRBV23-1 is placed among ORFs of uncertain function. The CDR3 is 16 residues long. V dropped 3 bases and J dropped 6; count of bases not matched to a gene: 10.

The V and J genes are TRBV7-8 and TRBJ2-3; D uncertain. With 3 bases removed from V and 1 base from J, the gap between germline ends came to 5 bases. CDR3 length: 13 residues. CDR1 and CDR2 (germline): SGHVS, FQNEAQ. CDR3 region: CASSFPGTDTQYF. The CDR3 nucleotides read TGTGCCAGCAGCTTTCCGGGCACAGATACGCAGTATTTT.

This chain joins TRBV25-1 and TRBJ1-2; D is possibly TRBD1 (5 bases). The CDR3 contains 13 residues. Germline V gene lookup returns CDR1 MGHDK and CDR2 SYGVNS. V shed 10 bases and J shed 4 bases, with 16 bases lying between them. The CDR3 nucleotides are TGTGCCACCAGGCCGGGGCTGTCCTATGGCTACACCTTC. Translating gives CATRPGLSYGYTF.

The chain uses TRBV27 and TRBJ2-7, with 8 bases matching TRBD2. Germline assignment: CDR1 MNHEY and CDR2 SMNVEV (reference sequence). This CDR3 is built from 15 residues. With V trimmed by 2 bases and J by 0 bases, 3 bases remained unmatched. The CDR3 spells CASSLSGSPSYEQYF. CDR3 sequence (DNA): TGTGCCAGCAGTTTAAGCGGGAGCCCCTCCTACGAGCAGTACTTC.

The CDR3 nucleotides read TGTGCCATCAAAGGTTCTGATTCTCGCACAGATACGCAGTATTTT. It is translated as CAIKGSDSRTDTQYF. The V call is TRBV28, the J call TRBJ2-3; D is uncertain. Germline values: CDR1 MDHEN, CDR2 SYDVKM. This CDR3 spans 15 amino acids. V was trimmed by 10 bases and J by 1 base, leaving 18 bases between them.

The chain links TRBV19 to TRBJ2-3; 9 bases are a match to TRBD2. The trim removed 4 bases at V and 3 bases at J, leaving 5 bases unmatched. Germline CDR1 and CDR2: LNHDA and SQIVND (reference sequence). The CDR3 spans 15 residues. CDR3 sequence reads: CASSTTSGVTDTQYF. CDR3 in DNA: TGTGCCAGTAGTACGACTAGCGGAGTTACAGATACGCAGTATTTT.

This clone was picked up many times. J is TRBJ1-2 and V is TRBV4-1; the D gene is possibly TRBD1 (5 bases). The CDR3 is 13 residues long. Germline assignment: CDR1 MGHRA and CDR2 YSYEKL. V lost 1 base and J lost 4, with 7 bases in between. This chain's CDR3 is CASSQGQIYGYTF. The CDR3 bases are TGCGCCAGCAGCCAAGGACAGATCTATGGCTACACCTTC.

CDR3 DNA: TGTGCCAGCAGCTTGGGGACAGGGGAGACCCAGTACTTC. It is translated as CASSLGTGETQYF. This chain uses TRBV5-6 with TRBJ2-5; 8 bases agree with TRBD1. Germline V gene lookup returns CDR1 SGHDT and CDR2 YYEEEE. This CDR3 spans 13 amino acids. The junction had 0 bases not matched to a gene; V was cut back by 0 bases and J by 5 bases.

This clone appeared once. Other DNA sequences of this sample code for an identical CDR3. This rearrangement joins TRBV28 to TRBJ1-2; D uncertain. CDR3 length equals 12 residues. V lost 2 bases to trimming and J lost 2 bases, with 3 bases between them. CDR1 and CDR2 from the germline V gene are MDHEN and SYDVKM. DNA for the CDR3: TGTGCCAGCAGTTTAAGGAACTATGGCTACACCTTC. Translation gives CASSLRNYGYTF.

The chain combines TRBV7-2 with TRBJ1-1; D is uncertain. Germline loops: CDR1 SGHTA, CDR2 FQGNSA. The CDR3 totals 15 residues. V was pared by 2 bases and J by 4 bases, with 14 bases between. In DNA form, the CDR3 reads TGTGCCAGCAGCTTATCGGTTGCAACCGCCACTGAAGCTTTCTTT. Amino acids: CASSLSVATATEAFF.